Below, 23 T cell receptor beta chains from the same sample are listed, as sequenced in a study of human T cells and chemical hapten exposure. Noted time point: patch test 3, about 24 weeks after DPC sensitization. Described treatment: therapeutic diphenylcyclopropenone sensitization with weekly scalp DPC. RNA extraction used unfractionated whole blood as the source of total RNA. Each CDR3 protein gets one entry after TCRdb re-called the RACE reads with MiXCR. In the table there are approximately 41,000 distinct CDR3 sequences, around a tenth of which are singletons. The sample consisted of whole blood, taken in connection with sensitization to the hapten diphenylcyclopropenone (DPC). These receptor sequences come from a man aged 50-60 years with alopecia areata. Some clones in this sample may be carry-over from other donors' samples.

This clonotype was counted many times. The rearrangement links TRBV9 to TRBJ2-2; D is undetermined. Between the trimmed V and J ends, which lost 4 bases and 0 bases, there was a span of 13 bases. CDR1 SGDLS and CDR2 YYNGEE come from the germline V gene. CDR3 size: 16 residues. The CDR3 spells CASSPVSSANTGELFF. DNA of the CDR3: TGTGCCAGCAGCCCAGTATCCTCGGCGAACACCGGGGAGCTGTTTTTT.

This clonotype was detected a few times. The gene calls are TRBV10-3 and TRBJ2-1; D is unresolved. Germline CDR1 and CDR2: ENHRY and SYGVKD. This CDR3 comprises 13 residues. V gave up 4 bases and J gave up 3 bases, with 7 bases separating them. The CDR3 DNA follows: TGTGCCATCAGTGTTGGTCTCTACAATGAGCAGTTCTTC. Encoded protein: CAISVGLYNEQFF.

This clonotype was observed a few times. V usage is TRBV27 and J usage is TRBJ1-5; perhaps TRBD1 as D (6 bases). The V and J ends lost 3 bases and 0 bases respectively, with 9 bases between them. Germline CDR1 reads MNHEY; CDR2 reads SMNVEV (reference sequence). The CDR3 has 15 residues. The CDR3 protein is CASSLSGASNQPQHF. The CDR3 nucleotides read TGTGCCAGCAGTTTGTCAGGGGCTAGCAATCAGCCCCAGCATTTT.

This chain links TRBV7-9 with TRBJ2-1; TRBD1 aligns across 8 bases. The junction had 9 bases not matched to a gene; V was cut back by 5 bases and J by 6 bases. Looked up from germline, CDR1 is SEHNR and CDR2 is FQNEAQ (reference sequence). The CDR3 length is 15 residues. The CDR3 coding sequence is TGTGCCAGCAGCCTTGACAGGGGATCTTCCAATGAGCAGTTCTTC. Protein product: CASSLDRGSSNEQFF.

This clonotype came up many times. The chain joins TRBV28 to TRBJ1-4; the match to TRBD1 covers 7 bases. The CDR3 spans 15 residues. V gave up 3 bases and J gave up 0 bases; unmatched junction bases: 1. Per the germline V gene, CDR1 is MDHEN and CDR2 is SYDVKM. The CDR3 bases are TGTGCCAGCAGTTTTGGGACAGCAACTAATGAAAAACTGTTTTTT. This encodes CASSFGTATNEKLFF.

At least ten counts were recorded for this clonotype. J is TRBJ2-3 and V is TRBV7-9; 7 nucleotides align to TRBD1. J lost 0 bases, V lost 4 bases, and 4 bases had no gene match. Germline lookup yields CDR1 SEHNR and CDR2 FQNEAQ (reference sequence). This CDR3 has 15 amino acids. CDR3 residues: CASSWTGPSTDTQYF. In DNA, the CDR3 is TGTGCCAGCAGCTGGACAGGCCCGAGCACAGATACGCAGTATTTT. Filled out from reference TRBV7-9 and TRBJ2-3, the complete variable domain reads DTGVSQNPRHKITKRGQNVTFRCDPISEHNRLYWYRQTLGQGPEFLTYFQNEAQLEKSRLLSDRFSAERPKGSFSTLEIQRTEQGDSAMYLCASSWTGPSTDTQYFGPGTRLTVL.

The chain links TRBV25-1 to TRBJ1-6, with 12 bases fitting TRBD1. V trimming: 7 bases; J trimming: 0 bases; junction bases outside the gene matches: 13. CDR1 and CDR2 (germline): MGHDK, SYGVNS. The CDR3 is made up of 20 amino acids. CDR3 DNA: TGTGCCAGCAAGAACGCCCCGGGACAGGGGGCGAGCTCCTATAATTCACCCCTCCACTTT. Protein product: CASKNAPGQGASSYNSPLHF.

This clonotype was seen a few times. This chain connects TRBV20-1 to TRBJ1-1; D not resolved. Germline CDR1 and CDR2: DFQATT and SNEGSKA (reference sequence). The CDR3 extends over 13 amino acids. V lost 1 base and J lost 1, with 7 bases in between. Written as DNA, the CDR3 is TGCAGTGCTAGAGTACGGCCGAACACTGAAGCTTTCTTT. Residues: CSARVRPNTEAFF.

The chain couples TRBV28 to TRBJ1-5, with TRBD1 matching 9 bases. Germline loops: CDR1 MDHEN, CDR2 SYDVKM. V gave up 6 bases and J gave up 6 bases; unmatched junction bases: 6. There are 14 residues in the CDR3. The CDR3 here is CASRPQGAGQPQHF. The CDR3 DNA follows: TGTGCCAGCAGGCCACAGGGGGCCGGTCAGCCCCAGCATTTT.

This chain uses TRBV19 with TRBJ2-1, with 9 nucleotides matching TRBD2. Germline V gene sequence: CDR1 LNHDA, CDR2 SQIVND (reference sequence). V lost 7 bases to trimming and J lost 4 bases; unmatched junction nucleotides: 5. The CDR3 spans 14 residues. CDR3 loop: CASKTSGGYNEQFF. CDR3 bases: TGTGCCAGTAAGACTAGCGGAGGGTACAATGAGCAGTTCTTC.

The chain uses TRBV10-2 and TRBJ2-5, with D possibly TRBD1 on 5 matching bases. Trimming shortened V by 6 bases and J by 3 bases, and 5 bases separated the two germline ends. Germline assignment: CDR1 WSHSY and CDR2 SAAADI. The CDR3 has 11 residues. CDR3 sequence: CASSREETQYF. CDR3 DNA: TGCGCCAGCAGCAGGGAAGAGACCCAGTACTTC.

In its sample, this clonotype was seen many times. V usage is TRBV20-1 and J usage is TRBJ2-3, with 10 bases aligning to TRBD2. The CDR3 contains 18 residues. Trimming took 6 bases from V and 3 from J; bases not matched to a gene: 18. CDR1 is DFQATT and CDR2 is SNEGSKA in the germline V gene (reference sequence). CDR3 loop: CSARSGLAAGGGTDTQYF. In nucleotides, the CDR3 is TGCAGTGCCCGATCCGGACTAGCGGCAGGAGGTGGGACAGATACGCAGTATTTT.

This clonotype was counted many times. V gene TRBV7-2 combines with J gene TRBJ2-7, with D hard to call. CDR1 and CDR2 from the germline V gene are SGHTA and FQGNSA. The CDR3 is made up of 12 amino acids. Trimming left V 8 bases short and J 3 bases short, with 11 bases between. For the CDR3, the DNA is TGTGCCAGCGGTCGAAAGGGCTACGAGCAGTACTTC. Translating it yields CASGRKGYEQYF.

The CDR3 protein is CASSLQPTGSTATEAFF. CDR3 DNA: TGCGCCAGCAGCCTTCAGCCCACAGGGTCCACAGCCACTGAAGCTTTCTTT. V gene TRBV5-1 combines with J gene TRBJ1-1, with a possible D match to TRBD1 (6 bases). V lost 4 bases, J lost 4 bases, and 23 bases lay in between. Germline V gene lookup returns CDR1 SGHRS and CDR2 YFSETQ. The CDR3 is 17 amino acids.

The rearrangement joins TRBV28 to TRBJ2-7; D not resolved. This CDR3 contains 16 residues. Between the trimmed V and J ends, which lost 3 bases and 1 base, there was a span of 16 bases. The germline gives CDR1 MDHEN, CDR2 SYDVKM. In DNA form, the CDR3 reads TGTGCCAGCAGTTTCCCCCCGGGCAGAAGATCCTACGAGCAGTACTTC. Protein product: CASSFPPGRRSYEQYF.

This clonotype was seen at least ten times. The chain couples TRBV27 to TRBJ1-2; perhaps TRBD1 as D (6 bases). CDR3 length: 13 residues. V lost 5 bases and J 8 bases, leaving 15 bases between the germline ends. Germline V lookup: CDR1 MNHEY, CDR2 SMNVEV (reference sequence). The CDR3, as DNA: TGTGCCAGCAGTGCAACAGGGTCTGGCGGCTACACCTTC. It codes for CASSATGSGGYTF.

This clonotype was counted between two and nine times. The chain has TRBV29-1 and TRBJ1-2; possible D gene TRBD1, 5 bases. This CDR3 comprises 11 residues. V was clipped by 7 bases and J by 5 bases, with 11 bases between them. Germline CDR1 and CDR2: SQVTM and ANQGSEA. CDR3 sequence reads: CSADRGYGYTF. Written as DNA, the CDR3 is TGCAGCGCCGACAGAGGATATGGCTACACCTTC.

The CDR3 coding sequence is TGCAGTGCTATTCGGAACAATGAGCAGTTCTTC. As protein: CSAIRNNEQFF. V is TRBV20-1 and J is TRBJ2-1; unclear D gene. V was shortened by 4 bases and J by 5 bases, with 6 bases between the two germline ends. Germline V CDR1 and CDR2: DFQATT, SNEGSKA (reference sequence). CDR3 length: 11 residues.

DNA of the CDR3: TGTGCCAGCGGTCCGGGGATACTGAACACTGAAGCTTTCTTT. It codes for CASGPGILNTEAFF. This chain connects TRBV6-2 or TRBV6-3 to TRBJ1-1; D is ambiguous. Germline V gene lookup returns CDR1 MNHEY and CDR2 SVGEGT. The CDR3 is made up of 14 amino acids. V was pared by 8 bases and J by 0 bases, with 13 bases between.

This clonotype was counted many times. The CDR3 DNA is TGTGCCAGCAGCCAAGGGTTTAATTCACCCCTCCACTTT. Translating it yields CASSQGFNSPLHF. V usage is TRBV3-1 and J usage is TRBJ1-6, with unresolved D. With 1 base removed from V and 6 bases from J, the gap between germline ends came to 4 bases. CDR3 length: 13 amino acids. Germline CDR1 and CDR2: LGHDT and YNNKEL (reference sequence).

This clonotype was seen at least ten times. The V and J genes are TRBV28 and TRBJ1-5, with 7 nucleotides matching TRBD1. The CDR3 runs to 15 residues. Germline trimming cut 4 bases from V and 4 bases from J; bases unmatched to any gene: 7. Germline V CDR1 and CDR2: MDHEN, SYDVKM. CDR3 sequence (DNA): TGTGCCAGCAGTTCCAGACAGGGAGGGAATCAGCCCCAGCATTTT. Translation gives CASSSRQGGNQPQHF.

This clonotype was seen ten or more times. Here the CDR3 DNA reads TGCGCCAGCAGCATGGAACCGGGACATTCCACCGGGGAGCTGTTTTTT. It translates to CASSMEPGHSTGELFF. J is TRBJ2-2 and V is TRBV4-3, with a weak D call TRBD1 (6 bases). Trimming shortened V by 5 bases and J by 4 bases, and 17 bases separated the two germline ends. This CDR3 has 16 residues. Germline V gene lookup returns CDR1 LGHNA and CDR2 YSLEER.

This clonotype was seen many times. This chain links TRBV4-1 with TRBJ2-2; D is unresolved. The germline gives CDR1 MGHRA, CDR2 YSYEKL. The CDR3 has 14 amino acids. Trimming cost V 0 bases and J 4 bases, with 6 bases left between them. CDR3 sequence (DNA): TGCGCCAGCAGCCAAGAACGGATCACCGGGGAGCTGTTTTTT. It translates to CASSQERITGELFF.